This T cell receptor (beta chain) was identified in a study of blood T cell repertoires in COVID-19 (dated by TCRdb to 2018 to 2021). A note on the overall study: Samples covering the acute and convalescent phases of COVID-19 were provided by collaborators in the United States, Italy and Spain. The prospective study material was composed of cDNA or gDNA derived from T cells, B-cell-depleted T cells, or PBMCs. Deeply sampled blood TCRbeta repertoires from subjects exposed to, actively infected with, or recovered from COVID-19 were included in the dataset. The repertoires were made available in a free public database intended to serve as a resource for research on the immune response to SARS-CoV-2. The samples were drawn from two sources: the first 160 participants of the ongoing ImmuneRACE study, and over 1,000 subjects contributed by 6 global collaborators. A de-identified subject ID, COVID-19 status, age in years and sex were almost always included in the sample metadata. Where HLA class I and class II types were available, the types were taken from metadata supplied by the sample provider, not from assay-based typing.

To note about this clone: Its antigen remains unidentified. No much larger clonotype is one base removed from it; base qualities were not supplied.

The immunoSEQ Assay, a bias-controlled multiplex PCR, was used to amplify TCRbeta CDR3 regions from genomic DNA. The study's processing was this. Nucleated cell counts per sample were estimated from amplification of reference gene primers within the assay. To quantify the absolute abundance of each unique TCRbeta CDR3 rearrangement, sequence reads were collapsed and filtered. For each sample, productive Simpson clonality was calculated as the square root of Simpson's diversity index over productive rearrangements. In its TCRdb copy, this immuneACCESS table keeps in-frame sequences only and misses some clones. Where compared with another copy, unresolved V genes explain less than half of these, and the others have no known cause. V, J and clone size derive from that table, while D and trimming were established from the DNA sequence. The table for this sample lists tens of thousands of clones; just under 90% of them were counted only once. The ten largest clones take up approximately 6% of the sample.

In Seattle, one collaborating source enrolled patients while the infection was active and tracked those patients longitudinally over the course of disease. The collaborating institutions used their own protocols to collect whole blood in K2EDTA tubes. For TCRbeta analysis, collaborator samples were shipped as frozen whole blood, as isolated PBMCs, or as DNA extracted from either sample type. From a lookup of the germline V gene, CDR1 and CDR2 are LGHNA and YNFKEQ. V is reduced by 0 bases and J by 1 base, leaving a spacing of 12 bases between them. The CDR3 runs 16 residues from the cysteine to the phenylalanine. The retained sequence is limited to the CDR3, 48 bases, with the frame set at the first base. Findings and caveats that apply to the study as a whole: The amount of clinical and demographic metadata varied by source and participant and was provided uncurated.

The source of this sequence is a woman aged 60 to 75 with COVID-19, enrolled during active disease. Material for sequencing was peripheral blood. Here the chain combines TRBV4-2 and TRBJ1-1, with TRBD1 tentatively as D gene (6 bases match). This receptor has the CDR3 CASSQDSRGGNTEAFF. Read as DNA, the sequence is TGTGCCAGCAGCCAAGATTCAAGGGGGGGGAACACTGAAGCTTTCTTT.